Below, one T cell receptor beta chain is given with its context. Antigen: not known. PCR primers comprised 60 Vbeta and 13 Jbeta primers. Produced via immunoSEQ multiplex PCR; TCRdb's table is partial and in-frame only. The repertoire holds 150,000 to 200,000 clones, about 80% seen once, with roughly 1.6% in the top ten. The entry originates in a study of cytomegalovirus exposure and HLA in healthy donors. Study conclusions and caveats: TCR beta V- and J-gene trimming, according to a later analysis, was linked to a missense DCLRE1C variant.

The sequenced material came from PBMCs. The receptor was isolated from a girl between 10 and 17 years old in good health and CMV-seropositive.

The CDR3 protein is CASRSGTSGLDEQFF. CDR3 nucleotides: TGCGCCAGCAGATCCGGGACTAGCGGATTAGATGAGCAGTTCTTC. V usage is TRBV4-1 and J usage is TRBJ2-1, with 11 bases lining up with TRBD2. This CDR3 is 15 amino acids long. After removal of 6 bases from V and 8 bases from J, the junction contained 9 bases not matched to a gene. Per germline, CDR1 MGHRA and CDR2 YSYEKL.